Listed here are 2 T cell receptor beta chains from one sample, sequenced in a study of spatial heterogeneity in lung cancer. Time point reported: sample taken at primary tumor resection. Sequencing covered unsorted whole RNA taken from tumor, nontumor lung or frozen PBMC. Via MiXCR, TCRdb re-called the 5' RACE reads, giving one row per CDR3 protein. The sample shows about 15,000 distinct CDR3 sequences, about 9.5% of them seen only once. The sequencing used PBMCs, collected at surgery. These receptors all stem from a male donor with early-stage non-small cell lung cancer.

By share, this clonotype ranks as medium-sized. This chain joins TRBV20-1 and TRBJ2-1; D possibly corresponds to TRBD2 (5 bases). The V gene lost 8 bases and the J gene lost 7 bases, with 12 bases spanning the gap. The CDR3 is 11 residues long. Germline V gives CDR1 DFQATT, CDR2 SNEGSKA (reference sequence). The CDR3: CSWRRGNEQFF. As DNA, the CDR3 is TGCAGTTGGAGGAGAGGGAATGAGCAGTTCTTC.

This clonotype has a count of ten or more. DNA for the CDR3: TGTGCCATCAGAGATAGCGGAAGGAACACCGGGGAGCTGTTTTTT. Its translation: CAIRDSGRNTGELFF. This chain connects TRBV10-3 to TRBJ2-2; TRBD2 is a possible D gene (6 bases). V lost 6 bases to trimming and J lost 1 base, with 12 bases between them. This CDR3 has 15 amino acids. Germline-derived CDR1 and CDR2 are ENHRY and SYGVKD.